What follows is one TCR beta chain and its context. The data were taken from a study of T cells in Graves' hyperthyroidism and ophthalmopathy. The CDR3 totals 12 residues. Germline V gives CDR1 MNHEY, CDR2 SVGEGT. Trimming left V 8 bases short and J 7 bases short, with 14 bases between. Amplification of TCR beta CDR3 regions was performed using RNA transcripts as template. Using the HTBI primer set, a first-round RT-PCR was run on the TCR CDR3. In TCRdb, the multiplex PCR reads were re-called with MiXCR into one record per CDR3 protein. The table lists around 440,000 distinct CDR3 sequences, about 15% of them singletons.

The receptor comes from a woman younger than 35 with Graves' hyperthyroidism. What was sequenced was blood. This chain joins TRBV6-2 or TRBV6-3 and TRBJ1-2; maybe TRBD1 (5 bases). CDR3 sequence: CASGRDAIGYTF. CDR3 bases: TGTGCCAGCGGCCGGGACGCCATTGGCTACACCTTC.